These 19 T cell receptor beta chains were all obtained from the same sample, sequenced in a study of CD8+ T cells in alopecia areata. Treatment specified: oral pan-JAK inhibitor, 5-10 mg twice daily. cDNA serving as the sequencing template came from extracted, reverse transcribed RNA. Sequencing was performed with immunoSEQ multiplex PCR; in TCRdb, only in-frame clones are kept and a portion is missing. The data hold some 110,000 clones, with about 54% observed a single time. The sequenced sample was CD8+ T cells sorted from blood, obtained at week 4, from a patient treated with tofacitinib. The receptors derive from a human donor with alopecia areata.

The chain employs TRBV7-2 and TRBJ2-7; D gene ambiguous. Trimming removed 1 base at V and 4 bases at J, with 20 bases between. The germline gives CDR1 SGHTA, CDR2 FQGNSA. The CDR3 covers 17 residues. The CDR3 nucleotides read TGTGCCAGCAGCTTAGAATTCCCTCCTCGCTTGGGTTACGAGCAGTACTTC. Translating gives CASSLEFPPRLGYEQYF. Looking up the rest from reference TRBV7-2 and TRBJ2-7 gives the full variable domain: GAGVSQSPSNKVTEKGKDVELRCDPISGHTALYWYRQSLGQGLEFLIYFQGNSAPDKSGLPSDRFSAERTGGSVSTLTIQRTQQEDSAVYLCASSLEFPPRLGYEQYFGPGTRLTVT.

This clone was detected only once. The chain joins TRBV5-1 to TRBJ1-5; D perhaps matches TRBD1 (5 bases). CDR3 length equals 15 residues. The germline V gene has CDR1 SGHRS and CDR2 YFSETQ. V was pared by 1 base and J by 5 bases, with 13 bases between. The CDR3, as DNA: TGCGCCAGCAGCTTGCAGGCAGGGACGTATCAGCCCCAGCATTTT. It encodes CASSLQAGTYQPQHF.

CDR3 DNA sequence: TGCGCCAGCACCCAACAGGGGGGGCAACACCTTGAGCAGTTCTTC. Its protein is CASTQQGGQHLEQFF. This chain connects TRBV5-1 to TRBJ2-1; perhaps TRBD1 as D (8 bases). The V end was cut by 6 bases, the J end by 9 bases, with 22 bases between. Germline V lookup: CDR1 SGHRS, CDR2 YFSETQ. This CDR3 contains 15 residues.

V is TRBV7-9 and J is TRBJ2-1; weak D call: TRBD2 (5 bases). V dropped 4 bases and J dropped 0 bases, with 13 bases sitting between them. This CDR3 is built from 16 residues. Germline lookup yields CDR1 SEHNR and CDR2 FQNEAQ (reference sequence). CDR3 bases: TGTGCCAGCAGCTCACCTCGGGGTCGCTCCTACAATGAGCAGTTCTTC. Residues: CASSSPRGRSYNEQFF.

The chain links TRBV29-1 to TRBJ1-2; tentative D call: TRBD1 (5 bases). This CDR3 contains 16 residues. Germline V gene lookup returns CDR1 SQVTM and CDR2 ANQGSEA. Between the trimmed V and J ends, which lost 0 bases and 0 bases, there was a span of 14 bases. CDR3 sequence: CSVEEGGKLTNYGYTF. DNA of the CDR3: TGCAGCGTTGAAGAGGGGGGGAAGCTAACTAACTATGGCTACACCTTC. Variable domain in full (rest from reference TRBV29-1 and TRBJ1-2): SAVISQKPSRDICQRGTSLTIQCQVDSQVTMMFWYRQQPGQSLTLIATANQGSEATYESGFVIDKFPISRPNLTFSTLTVSNMSPEDSSIYLCSVEEGGKLTNYGYTFGSGTRLTVV.

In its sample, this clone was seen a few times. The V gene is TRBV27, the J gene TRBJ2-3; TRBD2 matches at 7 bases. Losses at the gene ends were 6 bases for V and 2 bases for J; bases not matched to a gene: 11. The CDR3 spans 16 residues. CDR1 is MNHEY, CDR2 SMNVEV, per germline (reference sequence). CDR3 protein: CASSASWGGDTDTQYF. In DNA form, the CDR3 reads TGTGCCAGCAGCGCCAGTTGGGGGGGGGACACAGATACGCAGTATTTT.

The CDR3 reads CASSLARDGYTF. CDR3 nucleotides: TGTGCCAGCAGCTTAGCCAGGGATGGCTACACCTTC. The gene calls are TRBV7-9 and TRBJ1-2; D might be TRBD1 (5 bases). The CDR3 has 12 residues. CDR1 SEHNR and CDR2 FQNEAQ come from the germline V gene (reference sequence). The V end was cut by 0 bases, the J end by 6 bases, with 5 bases between.

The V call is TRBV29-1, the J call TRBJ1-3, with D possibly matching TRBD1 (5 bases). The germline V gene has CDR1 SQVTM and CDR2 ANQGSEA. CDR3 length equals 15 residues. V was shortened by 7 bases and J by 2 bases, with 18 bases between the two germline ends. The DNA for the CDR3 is TGCAGCGCCGCGGACTGGGGCTCGACTGGAAACACCATATATTTT. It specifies CSAADWGSTGNTIYF.

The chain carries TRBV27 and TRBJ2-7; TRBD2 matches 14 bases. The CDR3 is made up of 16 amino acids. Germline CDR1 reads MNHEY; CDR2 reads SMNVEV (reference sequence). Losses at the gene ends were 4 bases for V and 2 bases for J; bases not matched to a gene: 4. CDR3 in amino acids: CASSSGLAGGPYEQYF. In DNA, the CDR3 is TGTGCCAGCAGTTCCGGACTAGCGGGGGGACCCTACGAGCAGTACTTC.

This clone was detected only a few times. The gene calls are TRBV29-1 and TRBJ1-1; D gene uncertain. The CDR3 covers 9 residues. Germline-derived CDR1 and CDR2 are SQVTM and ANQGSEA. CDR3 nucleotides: TGCACCGGTTCCGGGGAAGCTTTCTTT. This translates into CTGSGEAFF.

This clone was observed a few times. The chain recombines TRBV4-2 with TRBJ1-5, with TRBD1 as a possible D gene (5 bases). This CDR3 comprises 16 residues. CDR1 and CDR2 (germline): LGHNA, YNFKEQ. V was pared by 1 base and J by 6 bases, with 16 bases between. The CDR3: CASSQVGDEAGQPQHF. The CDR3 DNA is TGTGCCAGCAGCCAAGTAGGGGACGAGGCAGGTCAGCCCCAGCATTTT.

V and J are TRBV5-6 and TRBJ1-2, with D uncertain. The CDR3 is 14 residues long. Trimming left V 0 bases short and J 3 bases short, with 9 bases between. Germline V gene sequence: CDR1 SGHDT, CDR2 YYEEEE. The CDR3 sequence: CASSLAGGDYGYTF. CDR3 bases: TGTGCCAGCAGCTTGGCCGGCGGAGACTATGGCTACACCTTC.

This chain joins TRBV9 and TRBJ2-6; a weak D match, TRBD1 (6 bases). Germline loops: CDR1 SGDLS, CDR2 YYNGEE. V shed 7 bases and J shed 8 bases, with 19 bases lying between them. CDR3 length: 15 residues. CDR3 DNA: TGTGCCAGCGACCTCAGGGGAGCCCCCTCCAACGTCCTGACTTTC. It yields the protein CASDLRGAPSNVLTF.

The CDR3 sequence: CSDRGDLTGELFF. CDR3 nucleotide sequence: TGCAGCGACCGAGGGGACCTCACCGGGGAGCTGTTTTTT. The V call is TRBV29-1, the J call TRBJ2-2, with D perhaps given as TRBD1 or TRBD2 (5 bases each). The CDR3 extends over 13 amino acids. Germline V gene sequence: CDR1 SQVTM, CDR2 ANQGSEA. V gave up 7 bases and J gave up 4 bases, with 13 bases separating them.

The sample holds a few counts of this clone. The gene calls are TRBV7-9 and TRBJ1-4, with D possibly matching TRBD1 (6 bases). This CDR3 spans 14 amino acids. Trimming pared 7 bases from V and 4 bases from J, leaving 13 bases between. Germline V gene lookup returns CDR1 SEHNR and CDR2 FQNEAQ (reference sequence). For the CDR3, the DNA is TGTGCCAGCACCCCAGGGGACCTTAATGAAAAACTGTTTTTT. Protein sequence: CASTPGDLNEKLFF.

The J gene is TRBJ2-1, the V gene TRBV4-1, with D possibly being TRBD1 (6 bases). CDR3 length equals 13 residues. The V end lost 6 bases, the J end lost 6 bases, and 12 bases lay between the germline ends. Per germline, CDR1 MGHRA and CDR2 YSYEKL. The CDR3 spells CASSQAQGNEQFF. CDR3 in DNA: TGCGCCAGCAGTCAGGCACAGGGCAATGAGCAGTTCTTC.

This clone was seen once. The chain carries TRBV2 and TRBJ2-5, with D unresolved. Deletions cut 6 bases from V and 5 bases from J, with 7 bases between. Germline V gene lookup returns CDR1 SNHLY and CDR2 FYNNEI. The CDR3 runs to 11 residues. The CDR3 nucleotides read TGTGCCAGCAGCCCCCGCGAGACCCAGTACTTC. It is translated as CASSPRETQYF.

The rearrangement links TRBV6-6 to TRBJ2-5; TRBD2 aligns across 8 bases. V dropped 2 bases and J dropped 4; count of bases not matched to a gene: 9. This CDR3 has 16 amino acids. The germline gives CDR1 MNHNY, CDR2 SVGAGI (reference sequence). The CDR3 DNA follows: TGTGCCAGCAGTTACGTTTCGGGACTAGAGGGAGAGACCCAGTACTTC. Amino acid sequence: CASSYVSGLEGETQYF.

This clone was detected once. The CDR3 is CAWSDPWWGNYGYTF. CDR3 nucleotides: TGTGCCTGGAGCGACCCGTGGTGGGGAAACTATGGCTACACCTTC. The rearrangement joins TRBV30 to TRBJ1-2; the D is unclear. This CDR3 is 15 amino acids long. The germline CDR1 and CDR2 sequences are GTSNPN and SVGIG (reference sequence). The ends were cut back, 3 bases at V and 2 bases at J, with 16 bases in the middle.